The TCR beta chain under discussion was sequenced for a study of T cell changes during pregnancy in multiple sclerosis. The method was immunoSEQ multiplex PCR; TCRdb's version includes in-frame clones alone and lacks a portion of them. The data hold around 56,000 clones, with approximately 94% observed a single time. The CDR3 loop spans 13 amino acids. V gave up 3 bases and J gave up 3 bases; unmatched junction bases: 2. Germline V gene data show CDR1 as MNHNS and CDR2 as SASEGT. The receptor was isolated from a female donor with multiple sclerosis, enrolled in a pregnancy study. The rearrangement joins TRBV6-1 to TRBJ2-7; 7 bases line up with TRBD2. The sample was CD8+ T cells from peripheral blood mononuclear cells, taken after pregnancy. CDR3 amino acids: CASSDRDYYEQYF. For the CDR3, the DNA is TGTGCCAGCAGTGACAGGGACTACTACGAGCAGTACTTC.